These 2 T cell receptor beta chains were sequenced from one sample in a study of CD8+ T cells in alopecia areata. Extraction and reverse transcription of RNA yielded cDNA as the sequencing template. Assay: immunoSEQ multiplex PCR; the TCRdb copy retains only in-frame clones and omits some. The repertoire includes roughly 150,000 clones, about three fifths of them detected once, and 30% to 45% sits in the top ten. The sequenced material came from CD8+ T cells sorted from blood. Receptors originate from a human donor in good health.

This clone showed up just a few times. The CDR3 DNA follows: TGTGCCATCGGGGCCGGAAACGAGCAGTACTTC. Encoded protein: CAIGAGNEQYF. The chain has TRBV10-3 and TRBJ2-7; weak D call: TRBD1 (5 bases). The ends were cut back, 8 bases at V and 5 bases at J, with 10 bases in the middle. Germline CDR1 reads ENHRY; CDR2 reads SYGVKD. CDR3 size: 11 residues.

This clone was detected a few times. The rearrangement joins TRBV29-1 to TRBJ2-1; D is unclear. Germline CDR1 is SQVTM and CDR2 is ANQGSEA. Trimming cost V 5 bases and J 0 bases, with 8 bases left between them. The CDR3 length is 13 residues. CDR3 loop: CSVIFRSYNEQFF. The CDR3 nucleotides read TGCAGCGTTATCTTCCGCTCCTACAATGAGCAGTTCTTC.